The sequence of this T cell receptor beta chain was determined in a study of T-cell memory formation after mild COVID-19. Study-level information: In these data, TCR clusters were largely donor specific.

Broader study findings: Clones shrinking between day 15 and 85 showed a balanced CD4/CD8 split, and those that grew later tilted toward CD4+. Day 37-peaking second-wave clones had unconfirmed SARS-CoV-2 specificity.

This clonotype was recorded a few times. Its antigen is unidentified. It was 5'RACE with constant-segment primers that produced the TCR alpha and TCR beta cDNA libraries, which carried sample barcodes and UMIs. TCRdb called the 5' RACE reads again in MiXCR, with one record for every CDR3 protein. The data hold tens of thousands of distinct CDR3 sequences, with roughly 15% observed a single time. V shed 5 bases and J shed 3 bases, with 14 bases lying between them. From germline, CDR1 is MNHEY and CDR2 SVGEGT. CDR3 length: 14 amino acids. Sequencing used PBMCs or a T cell subset sorted from them (not recorded which). The chain has TRBV6-2 or TRBV6-3 and TRBJ2-7; D perhaps matches TRBD1 (7 bases). This TCR was recovered from a man between 18 and 29 years old who had mild COVID-19 (a few samples of this study predate the infection). Cell type and time point are not known. The DNA of the CDR3 is TGTGCCAGCAGTCCAGCAGGGGGAGGCTACGAGCAGTACTTC. Its protein is CASSPAGGGYEQYF.